The 31 T cell receptor beta chains given below trace back to one sample, sequenced in a study of blood T cell repertoires in COVID-19. Data came from immunoSEQ multiplex PCR; TCRdb stores just in-frame clones and leaves some out. The sample includes hundreds of thousands of clones, 85% to 90% of them seen just once. The sequencing input was PBMCs or T cells enriched from blood (not recorded which). The receptors originated from a man aged 35 to 55 who had recovered from COVID-19.

In its sample, this clone was seen a few times. The rearrangement links TRBV5-4 to TRBJ2-1, with 9 positions matching TRBD1. With V trimmed by 5 bases and J by 3 bases, 3 bases remained unmatched. The CDR3 extends over 14 amino acids. Germline V lookup: CDR1 SGHNT, CDR2 YYREEE (reference sequence). The CDR3 sequence is CASRGQGLYNEQFF. The CDR3, as DNA: TGTGCCAGCAGGGGACAGGGCCTCTACAATGAGCAGTTCTTC.

The chain uses TRBV10-3 and TRBJ1-2; 8 nucleotides match TRBD1. Germline V gene sequence: CDR1 ENHRY, CDR2 SYGVKD. The trim removed 2 bases at V and 5 bases at J, leaving 7 bases unmatched. The CDR3 has 15 residues. This CDR3 reads CAISEGGQVRYGYTF. As DNA, the CDR3 is TGTGCCATCAGTGAGGGGGGACAGGTGAGGTATGGCTACACCTTC.

V is TRBV4-1 and J is TRBJ2-7, with D unresolved. The CDR3 spans 15 residues. Germline lookup yields CDR1 MGHRA and CDR2 YSYEKL. Trimming pared 0 bases from V and 0 bases from J, leaving 9 bases between. Here the CDR3 reads CASSQDGGSSYEQYF. The CDR3 coding sequence is TGCGCCAGCAGCCAAGATGGTGGCAGCTCCTACGAGCAGTACTTC.

CDR3 in DNA: TGCGCCAGCAGCTTCGGGGTTAACTATGGCTACACCTTC. It specifies CASSFGVNYGYTF. J is TRBJ1-2 and V is TRBV5-1; D gene ambiguous. CDR3 length equals 13 residues. V shed 2 bases and J shed 1 base, with 6 bases lying between them. Germline V gene data show CDR1 as SGHRS and CDR2 as YFSETQ.

V and J are TRBV10-3 and TRBJ2-5; weak D call: TRBD1 (6 bases). CDR3 size: 13 residues. V lost 11 bases, J lost 2 bases, and 15 bases lay in between. Germline V CDR1 and CDR2: ENHRY, SYGVKD. The CDR3 nucleotides read TGTGCCGTACAGGGCTGGGGGCAAGAGACCCAGTACTTC. Its translation is CAVQGWGQETQYF.

The chain couples TRBV5-6 to TRBJ2-2, with 9 bases identical to TRBD1. This CDR3 spans 14 amino acids. CDR1 and CDR2 (germline): SGHDT, YYEEEE. The trim removed 4 bases at V and 5 bases at J, leaving 3 bases unmatched. As DNA, the CDR3 is TGTGCCAGCAGCACCGGACAGGGGACCGGGGAGCTGTTTTTT. Translation: CASSTGQGTGELFF.

This chain uses TRBV1 with TRBJ2-1; the listed D gene, TRBD2, was not tested against the DNA. TRBV1 is marked as a pseudogene. The CDR3 extends over 15 amino acids. CDR3 region: CTSSQEWIAVEEQFF. The CDR3, as DNA: TGCACCAGCAGCCAAGAGTGGATAGCGGTCGAGGAGCAGTTCTTC.

This chain links TRBV7-6 with TRBJ2-5; D unresolved. There are 11 residues in the CDR3. Trimming removed 6 bases from V and 6 bases from J, with 8 bases in between. Germline CDR1 reads SGHVS; CDR2 reads FNYEAQ. The CDR3 DNA follows: TGTGCCAGCAGGCTACAGCAGACCCAGTACTTC. It codes for CASRLQQTQYF.

This chain joins TRBV3-1 (or the pseudogene TRBV3-2) and TRBJ1-2, with 8 bases lining up with TRBD1. This CDR3 comprises 17 residues. After removal of 4 bases from V and 4 bases from J, the junction contained 14 bases not matched to a gene. CDR1 and CDR2 (germline): LGHDT, YNNKEL (reference sequence). As DNA, the CDR3 is TGTGCCAGCAGCCCGGACCTTAGGACAGGGACGAGCTATGGCTACACCTTC. Encoded protein: CASSPDLRTGTSYGYTF.

The chain carries TRBV4-3 and TRBJ1-2, with 7 bases that match TRBD1. The CDR3 runs 14 residues. Germline CDR1 LGHNA, CDR2 YSLEER. Losses at the gene ends were 6 bases for V and 9 bases for J; bases not matched to a gene: 13. Here the CDR3 reads CASSPNPDRQRYTF. CDR3 nucleotide sequence: TGCGCCAGCAGTCCCAATCCGGACAGGCAGCGCTACACCTTC.

The rearrangement joins TRBV7-9 to TRBJ1-3, with D unclear. Trimming took 4 bases from V and 0 from J, leaving 7 bases between them. The V gene's germline CDR1 is SEHNR and CDR2 FQNEAQ (reference sequence). The CDR3 has 14 residues. In DNA, the CDR3 is TGTGCCAGCAGCTCAATAGCCTCTGGAAACACCATATATTTT. Protein product: CASSSIASGNTIYF. Supplemented by reference TRBV7-9 and TRBJ1-3, the full variable domain reads DTGVSQNPRHKITKRGQNVTFRCDPISEHNRLYWYRQTLGQGPEFLTYFQNEAQLEKSRLLSDRFSAERPKGSFSTLEIQRTEQGDSAMYLCASSSIASGNTIYFGEGSWLTVV.

The V gene is TRBV28, the J gene TRBJ2-6; D not certain. This CDR3 has 13 amino acids. Trimming removed 6 bases at V and 1 base at J, with 4 bases between. Germline CDR1 and CDR2: MDHEN and SYDVKM. CDR3 coding DNA: TGTGCCAGCAGCACATCTGGGGCCAACGTCCTGACTTTC. This codes for CASSTSGANVLTF.

The rearrangement joins TRBV7-6 to TRBJ1-4; D is ambiguous. Germline values: CDR1 SGHVS, CDR2 FNYEAQ. V was clipped by 2 bases and J by 4 bases, with 11 bases between them. The CDR3 sequence is 15 residues long. In DNA, the CDR3 is TGTGCCAGCAGCTTATTTAGCAGTAATAATGAAAAACTGTTTTTT. The encoded protein is CASSLFSSNNEKLFF.

The V call is TRBV28, the J call TRBJ1-3; no clear D gene. The V end was cut by 1 base, the J end by 0 bases, with 4 bases between. CDR1 is MDHEN and CDR2 is SYDVKM in the germline V gene. The CDR3 is made up of 14 amino acids. CDR3 protein: CASSLSGSGNTIYF. As DNA, the CDR3 is TGTGCCAGCAGTTTATCCGGCTCTGGAAACACCATATATTTT.

The gene calls are TRBV14 and TRBJ2-4; 11 nucleotides agree with TRBD1. The germline gives CDR1 SGHDN, CDR2 FVKESK. Trimming removed 2 bases from V and 9 bases from J; junction bases left unmatched: 3. There are 14 residues in the CDR3. The CDR3 DNA is TGTGCCAGCAGCCAACCGGGACAGGGGGGCATTCAGTACTTC. This codes for CASSQPGQGGIQYF.

The chain has TRBV4-2 and TRBJ1-3; no reliable D call. V lost 1 base to trimming and J lost 0 bases, with 7 bases between them. Germline CDR1 and CDR2: LGHNA and YNFKEQ. The CDR3 has 15 amino acids. CDR3 sequence: CASSQVQPSGNTIYF. The DNA for the CDR3 is TGTGCCAGCAGCCAAGTACAGCCCTCTGGAAACACCATATATTTT.

V and J are TRBV19 and TRBJ2-5, with 13 bases aligning to TRBD2. There are 16 residues in the CDR3. V lost 6 bases, J lost 5 bases, and 9 bases stayed unmatched. Germline CDR1 reads LNHDA; CDR2 reads SQIVND (reference sequence). The CDR3 coding sequence is TGTGCCAGTAGCCAAACTAGCGGGAGGGGAAGGGAGACCCAGTACTTC. It translates to CASSQTSGRGRETQYF.

J is TRBJ2-7 and V is TRBV27; D gene ambiguous. This CDR3 is built from 12 residues. V was shortened by 10 bases and J by 3 bases, with 13 bases between the two germline ends. Germline CDR1 MNHEY, CDR2 SMNVEV (reference sequence). CDR3 in DNA: TGTGCCACAGGTGTACTCGGCTACGAGCAGTACTTC. It specifies CATGVLGYEQYF.

The chain employs TRBV7-9 and TRBJ1-1, with D possibly matching TRBD1 (6 bases). The CDR3 loop spans 14 amino acids. V lost 7 bases, J lost 0 bases, and 12 bases lay in between. Germline values: CDR1 SEHNR, CDR2 FQNEAQ (reference sequence). As DNA, the CDR3 is TGTGCCAGCAACTCCAGGGGCATGAACACTGAAGCTTTCTTT. Residues: CASNSRGMNTEAFF.

The chain recombines TRBV30 with TRBJ2-3, with TRBD1 identical over 12 bases. Germline V gene data show CDR1 as GTSNPN and CDR2 as SVGIG (reference sequence). V gave up 7 bases and J gave up 5 bases; unmatched junction bases: 4. The CDR3 has 13 amino acids. The CDR3 region is CASRDRGQDTQYF. The CDR3 DNA reads as TGTGCCTCACGGGACAGGGGGCAAGATACGCAGTATTTT. The complete variable domain, with remaining parts taken from reference TRBV30 and TRBJ2-3, reads SQTIHQWPATLVQPVGSPLSLECTVEGTSNPNLYWYRQAAGRGLQLLFYSVGIGQISSEVPQNLSASRPQDRQFILSSKKLLLSDSGFYLCASRDRGQDTQYFGPGTRLTVL.

The rearrangement joins TRBV11-2 to TRBJ2-7; tentatively, D is TRBD1 (6 bases). CDR1 is SGHAT, CDR2 FQNNGV, per germline. The CDR3 is 14 residues long. With 1 base removed from V and 2 bases from J, the gap between germline ends came to 9 bases. Here the CDR3 DNA reads TGTGCCAGCAGCTTAGCGGACAGTGCCTACGAGCAGTACTTC. Translation: CASSLADSAYEQYF.

This clone has a handful of counts. The chain carries TRBV6-5 and TRBJ1-6, with D maybe TRBD1 (5 bases). This CDR3 is built from 15 residues. Germline V CDR1 and CDR2: MNHEY, SVGAGI. The V end was cut by 6 bases, the J end by 9 bases, with 18 bases between. The CDR3 spells CASSKGWVRGSPLHF. The CDR3, as DNA: TGTGCCAGCAGCAAGGGGTGGGTACGCGGTTCACCCCTCCACTTT.

The V gene is TRBV7-8, the J gene TRBJ2-1, with 10 bases aligning to TRBD2. V was clipped by 2 bases and J by 10 bases; unmatched bases: 5. Germline CDR1 SGHVS, CDR2 FQNEAQ. The CDR3 sequence is 14 residues long. CDR3 protein: CASSLNSGRNEQFF. CDR3 bases: TGTGCCAGCAGCTTAAATAGCGGGAGGAACGAGCAGTTCTTC.

This chain joins TRBV7-8 and TRBJ2-5, with no clear D. V was clipped by 5 bases and J by 5 bases, with 6 bases between them. The CDR3 has 11 amino acids. CDR1 is SGHVS and CDR2 is FQNEAQ in the germline V gene. This CDR3 is CASSTWETQYF. As DNA, the CDR3 is TGTGCCAGCAGCACTTGGGAGACCCAGTACTTC.

The J gene is TRBJ1-5, the V gene TRBV12-3 or TRBV12-4, with a possible D match to TRBD1 (6 bases). Trimming took off 4 bases at V and 11 bases at J, with 9 bases between the two ends. The CDR3 is 11 residues long. The CDR3, as DNA: TGTGCCAGCAGTTCAAGGGGGACCCAGCATTTT. Its translation is CASSSRGTQHF.

The V call is TRBV4-1, the J call TRBJ2-7; 7 nucleotides line up with TRBD2. Germline loops: CDR1 MGHRA, CDR2 YSYEKL. There are 16 residues in the CDR3. The trim removed 2 bases at V and 0 bases at J, leaving 7 bases unmatched. For the CDR3, the DNA is TGCGCCAGCAGCCAAACTAGCGCCCTCGCCTCCTACGAGCAGTACTTC. It encodes CASSQTSALASYEQYF.

The genes are TRBV19 and TRBJ2-1; D might be TRBD2 (6 bases). Trimming removed 6 bases at V and 6 bases at J, with 18 bases between. CDR1 and CDR2 from the germline V gene are LNHDA and SQIVND (reference sequence). The CDR3 totals 15 residues. The chain's CDR3 is CASRQQAGSGNEQFF. CDR3 sequence (DNA): TGTGCCAGTAGACAACAAGCGGGTTCTGGCAATGAGCAGTTCTTC.

This clone was seen more than once but under ten times. The rearrangement links TRBV6-2 or TRBV6-3 to TRBJ2-7, with TRBD2 identical over 10 bases. Trimming took 2 bases from V and 2 from J; bases not matched to a gene: 0. Germline CDR1 MNHEY, CDR2 SVGEGT. The length of the CDR3 is 14 residues. The CDR3, as DNA: TGTGCCAGCAGTTACGGACTAGCGGCCTACGAGCAGTACTTC. As protein: CASSYGLAAYEQYF.

This chain uses TRBV11-3 with TRBJ2-1; D is possibly TRBD2 (5 bases). This CDR3 has 16 amino acids. Trimming removed 2 bases at V and 6 bases at J, with 17 bases between. Germline-derived CDR1 and CDR2 are SGHNT and YENEEA. This CDR3 is CASSLSRGFHFNEQFF. The CDR3 DNA reads as TGTGCCAGCAGCTTAAGTCGGGGATTTCACTTCAATGAGCAGTTCTTC.

This clone was seen more than once but under ten times. CDR3 protein: CASSRGTASNQPQHF. As DNA, the CDR3 is TGTGCCAGCAGCCGTGGGACAGCTAGCAATCAGCCCCAGCATTTT. The chain recombines TRBV7-9 with TRBJ1-5; 7 bases line up with TRBD1. Germline CDR1 reads SEHNR; CDR2 reads FQNEAQ (reference sequence). This CDR3 contains 15 residues. V trimming: 5 bases; J trimming: 0 bases; junction bases outside the gene matches: 4.

This sequence joins TRBV6-2 or TRBV6-3 and TRBJ1-5; D perhaps matches TRBD1 (6 bases). The CDR3 length is 15 residues. The germline V and J ends were trimmed by 5 bases and 3 bases, with 14 bases remaining between them. Germline V gene lookup returns CDR1 MNHEY and CDR2 SVGEGT. The CDR3 DNA is TGTGCCAGCAGTGCTACGGGGACACTCAATCAGCCCCAGCATTTT. This codes for CASSATGTLNQPQHF.